This TCR beta chain comes out of a study of OX40 agonist ivuxolimab in advanced cancers. Overall study: Patients were 82.7% male with ages roughly 23 to 79, mean around 58.

With 0 bases clipped from V and 4 bases from J, the junction kept 6 bases outside the gene matches. This CDR3 comprises 15 residues. Germline V lookup: CDR1 SGHRS, CDR2 YFSETQ. The assay was immunoSEQ multiplex PCR, and TCRdb's table has in-frame clones only and misses some. Altogether about 17,000 clones are present, about 87% being singletons, with the ten largest covering 30% to 35%. This sequence originates from an adult with an advanced solid tumor such as melanoma, head and neck, liver or kidney cancer. The sequences come from CD4+ or CD8+ T cells sorted from blood, collected in a trial of the OX40 agonist ivuxolimab. The rearrangement joins TRBV5-1 to TRBJ2-5, with 7 bases that match TRBD1. The CDR3 sequence is CASSLAVGQRETQYF. CDR3 bases: TGCGCCAGCAGCTTGGCCGTGGGACAGAGAGAGACCCAGTACTTC.